The present entry profiles one T cell receptor beta chain with its context. This sample is drawn from a study of radiotherapy plus CTLA-4 blockade in lung cancer. With 2 bases clipped from V and 6 bases from J, the junction kept 9 bases outside the gene matches. CDR1 is SGHDT and CDR2 is YYEEEE in the germline V gene. The CDR3 sequence is 16 residues long. Measured with immunoSEQ multiplex PCR; TCRdb has only the in-frame clones, and not every one. The profile covers 100,000 or so clones, with about 80% appearing a single time and roughly 14% taken by the ten largest. The sample was peripheral blood, taken from a patient treated with radiotherapy plus ipilimumab. The clonotype originates from a human donor with non-small cell lung cancer that progressed on radiotherapy plus ipilimumab. The chain links TRBV5-6 to TRBJ2-2; 8 bases line up with TRBD1. CDR3 bases: TGTGCCAGCAGCTTCGGTCTCAGGGGGCGCCCCGGGGAGCTGTTTTTT. It yields the protein CASSFGLRGRPGELFF.